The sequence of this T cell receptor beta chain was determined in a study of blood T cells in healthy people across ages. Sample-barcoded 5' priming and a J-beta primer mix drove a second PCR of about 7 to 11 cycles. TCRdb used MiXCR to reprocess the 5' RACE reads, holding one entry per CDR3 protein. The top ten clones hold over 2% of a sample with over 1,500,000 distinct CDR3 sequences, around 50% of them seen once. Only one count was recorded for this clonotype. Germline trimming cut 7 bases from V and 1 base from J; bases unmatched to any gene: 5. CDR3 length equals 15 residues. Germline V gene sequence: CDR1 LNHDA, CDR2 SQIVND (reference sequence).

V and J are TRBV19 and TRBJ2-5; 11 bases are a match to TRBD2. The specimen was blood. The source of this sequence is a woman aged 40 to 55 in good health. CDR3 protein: CASTRLAGSQETQYF. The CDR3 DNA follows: TGTGCCAGTACTCGACTAGCGGGAAGCCAAGAGACCCAGTACTTC.